A single sample gave rise to the 19 T cell receptor beta chains below, sequenced in a study of identical twins. TCRdb itself ran the 5' RACE reads through MiXCR, one entry per CDR3 protein. Among hundreds of thousands of distinct CDR3 sequences listed, 10% to 15% were seen once. This sample also belongs to another study, concerning yellow fever vaccine responses in identical twins.

The specimen sequenced was CD8+ T cells sorted from blood. All receptors come from a woman between 18 and 29 years old in good health.

In nucleotides, the CDR3 is TGTGCCAGCAGCGAAGCGGGAGGGGGACACAATGAGCAGTTCTTC. Translated: CASSEAGGGHNEQFF. This chain uses TRBV9 with TRBJ2-1, with 10 bases aligning to TRBD2. Germline values: CDR1 SGDLS, CDR2 YYNGEE. The CDR3 runs to 15 residues. V lost 3 bases to trimming and J lost 5 bases; unmatched junction nucleotides: 5.

This clonotype was observed a handful of times. The gene calls are TRBV7-9 and TRBJ2-1; D not certain. This CDR3 spans 11 amino acids. The germline V gene has CDR1 SEHNR and CDR2 FQNEAQ (reference sequence). V was clipped by 4 bases and J by 8 bases, with 6 bases between them. CDR3 region: CASSSQDEQFF. CDR3 in DNA: TGTGCCAGCAGCTCCCAGGATGAGCAGTTCTTC.

The chain couples TRBV12-3 or TRBV12-4 to TRBJ2-2; D is undetermined. The CDR3 totals 13 residues. V lost 7 bases, J lost 7 bases, and 13 bases lay in between. CDR3 protein: CASTRPNVGELFF. The CDR3 coding sequence is TGTGCCAGCACCCGCCCGAACGTCGGGGAGCTGTTTTTT.

This clonotype came up a few times. The rearrangement uses TRBV6-5 and TRBJ2-1; TRBD1 matches at 9 bases. The CDR3 runs to 15 residues. Germline lookup yields CDR1 MNHEY and CDR2 SVGAGI. J gave up 7 bases and V 0 bases, and 4 bases lay outside the gene matches. CDR3 protein: CASSYSSTGGNEQFF. The DNA of the CDR3 is TGTGCCAGCAGTTACTCTTCGACAGGGGGGAATGAGCAGTTCTTC.

This clonotype was counted between two and nine times. This chain uses TRBV7-2 with TRBJ2-2; D is unresolved. CDR1 is SGHTA, CDR2 FQGNSA, per germline. The CDR3 is 15 residues long. The ends were cut back, 3 bases at V and 6 bases at J, with 14 bases in the middle. The DNA of the CDR3 is TGTGCCAGCAGCTTTTTCTTGGGCGACTCCGGGGAGCTGTTTTTT. Translating it yields CASSFFLGDSGELFF.

The rearrangement uses TRBV20-1 and TRBJ1-3; D not certain. There are 11 residues in the CDR3. With 4 bases removed from V and 2 bases from J, the gap between germline ends came to 3 bases. From germline, CDR1 is DFQATT and CDR2 SNEGSKA (reference sequence). The CDR3 sequence: CSAITGNTIYF. The CDR3 nucleotides read TGCAGTGCTATAACTGGAAACACCATATATTTT.

The chain couples TRBV10-1 to TRBJ2-2, with 12 bases identical to TRBD1. The V segment lost 6 bases and the J segment 2 bases; nucleotides outside the gene matches: 13. Germline CDR1 reads WNHNN; CDR2 reads SYGVQD (reference sequence). The CDR3 loop spans 19 amino acids. The CDR3 coding sequence is TGCGCCAGCAGCCTCACCCCGGGACAGGGGGCCCTTAACACCGGGGAGCTGTTTTTT. Its translation: CASSLTPGQGALNTGELFF.

The chain has TRBV27 and TRBJ2-1; 12 bases match TRBD2. CDR1 and CDR2 from the germline V gene are MNHEY and SMNVEV (reference sequence). V shed 2 bases, J shed 8 bases, and the junction held 16 bases outside the gene matches. The CDR3 is made up of 19 amino acids. This CDR3 reads CASSLHRDSSSGRAHEQFF. DNA of the CDR3: TGTGCCAGCAGTTTACACCGGGATTCCTCTAGCGGGAGGGCCCATGAGCAGTTCTTC.

This clonotype was seen many times. This chain joins TRBV4-1 and TRBJ1-4; D unclear. Germline V CDR1 and CDR2: MGHRA, YSYEKL. There are 19 residues in the CDR3. V lost 4 bases, J lost 8 bases, and 29 bases lay in between. The CDR3 spells CASSPYLIKGLSNGEKLFF. CDR3 nucleotides: TGCGCCAGCAGCCCCTACTTAATAAAGGGTCTAAGTAACGGCGAAAAACTGTTTTTT.

This clonotype was recorded many times. The chain combines TRBV29-1 with TRBJ2-2, with 10 bases aligning to TRBD2. CDR1 SQVTM and CDR2 ANQGSEA come from the germline V gene. The CDR3 sequence is 13 residues long. The CDR3 DNA sequence: TGCGGAAAGCGGGGGGGTGACACCGGGGAGCTGTTTTTT. Translating gives CGKRGGDTGELFF.

The CDR3 DNA follows: TGCAGCGTTGAATTATCGGGACACGTTGAGTCTACGAACACTGAAGCTTTCTTT. Protein: CSVELSGHVESTNTEAFF. This rearrangement joins TRBV29-1 to TRBJ1-1, with D possibly TRBD1 on 6 matching bases. CDR3 length: 18 amino acids. The V and J ends lost 2 bases and 1 base respectively, with 23 bases between them. Germline lookup yields CDR1 SQVTM and CDR2 ANQGSEA.

The chain carries TRBV29-1 and TRBJ2-1; no reliable D call. Germline CDR1 SQVTM, CDR2 ANQGSEA. This CDR3 has 14 residues. Trimming removed 6 bases at V and 5 bases at J, with 17 bases between. In DNA form, the CDR3 reads TGCAGCGTGGACCGCCAAACCCACAACAATGAGCAGTTCTTC. Its protein product is CSVDRQTHNNEQFF.

This clonotype was found a few times. The chain has TRBV5-4 and TRBJ1-6; tentative D call: TRBD1 (6 bases). The ends were cut back, 7 bases at V and 7 bases at J, with 21 bases in the middle. The V gene's germline CDR1 is SGHNT and CDR2 YYREEE (reference sequence). This CDR3 has 16 amino acids. The CDR3 reads CASHSGGPLGNSPLHF. CDR3 DNA: TGTGCCAGCCACTCTGGGGGGCCCCTGGGGAATTCACCCCTCCACTTT.

There are a few counts of this clonotype. The genes are TRBV5-1 and TRBJ1-1; D possibly corresponds to TRBD1 (6 bases). The CDR3 is 16 amino acids. V was clipped by 0 bases and J by 0 bases, with 12 bases between them. Germline V CDR1 and CDR2: SGHRS, YFSETQ. CDR3 nucleotides: TGCGCCAGCAGCTTGGGGGGGCCAGGCGTGAACACTGAAGCTTTCTTT. This codes for CASSLGGPGVNTEAFF. The full variable domain, completed using reference TRBV5-1 and TRBJ1-1, is KAGVTQTPRYLIKTRGQQVTLSCSPISGHRSVSWYQQTPGQGLQFLFEYFSETQRNKGNFPGRFSGRQFSNSRSEMNVSTLELGDSALYLCASSLGGPGVNTEAFFGQGTRLTVV.

This chain links TRBV7-8 with TRBJ2-3, with D tentatively TRBD1 (6 bases). The germline gives CDR1 SGHVS, CDR2 FQNEAQ. The germline V and J ends were trimmed by 5 bases and 5 bases, with 17 bases remaining between them. CDR3 length: 15 amino acids. The CDR3 loop reads CASSPGDTGRDTQYF. The CDR3 DNA is TGTGCCAGCAGCCCAGGGGACACGGGCCGAGATACGCAGTATTTT. Drawing the rest from reference TRBV7-8 and TRBJ2-3, the complete variable domain is GAGVSQSPRYKVAKRGQDVALRCDPISGHVSLFWYQQALGQGPEFLTYFQNEAQLDKSGLPSDRFFAERPEGSVSTLKIQRTQQEDSAVYLCASSPGDTGRDTQYFGPGTRLTVL.

This clonotype was detected a few times. CDR3 bases: TGTGCCAGCAGTTCTTTGGCAGCGGGTGAAAAACTGTTTTTT. Protein sequence: CASSSLAAGEKLFF. The chain has TRBV6-2 or TRBV6-3 and TRBJ1-4; no definite D call. CDR3 length: 14 amino acids. The germline V gene encodes CDR1 MNHEY and CDR2 SVGEGT. V lost 4 bases to trimming and J lost 7 bases, with 13 bases between them.

This clonotype was seen a handful of times. V and J are TRBV10-2 and TRBJ2-7; D possibly corresponds to TRBD1 (6 bases). Trimming shortened V by 6 bases and J by 7 bases, and 19 bases separated the two germline ends. Germline values: CDR1 WSHSY, CDR2 SAAADI. This CDR3 is built from 14 residues. Here the CDR3 reads CASRLNGQFGEQYV. The CDR3 nucleotides are TGCGCCAGCAGACTTAATGGACAGTTCGGGGAGCAGTACGTC.

This clonotype was recorded at least ten times. The genes are TRBV20-1 and TRBJ2-2; TRBD2 aligns across 13 bases. The CDR3 sequence is 16 residues long. V lost 3 bases, J lost 3 bases, and 4 bases stayed unmatched. The V gene's germline CDR1 is DFQATT and CDR2 SNEGSKA (reference sequence). DNA for the CDR3: TGCAGTGCTAGCCGACTAGCGGGAGGAGACACCGGGGAGCTGTTTTTT. This gives the protein CSASRLAGGDTGELFF.

This clonotype was found many times. V gene TRBV9 combines with J gene TRBJ2-7; maybe TRBD2 (6 bases). The CDR3 consists of 13 residues. Looked up from germline, CDR1 is SGDLS and CDR2 is YYNGEE. Trimming took off 0 bases at V and 6 bases at J, with 10 bases between the two ends. The CDR3 sequence is CASSVGGGTEQYF. CDR3 DNA: TGTGCCAGCAGCGTAGGTGGCGGGACCGAGCAGTACTTC.